In this sample, the clone carrying this T cell receptor beta chain turned up a few times. The sample comes from a study of T cells after yellow fever vaccination. The CDR3 has 16 residues. Germline lookup yields CDR1 MNHEY and CDR2 SVGEGT. V was cut by 6 bases and J by 3 bases, with 20 bases left in between. TCRdb analysed the 5' RACE reads with MiXCR anew, one entry per CDR3 protein. The sample carries under 500,000 distinct CDR3 sequences, roughly a sixth recorded once. This specimen consisted of PBMCs, obtained before the yellow fever booster vaccination. This clonotype was sampled from a man aged 18 to 29 who received the YFV17D yellow fever vaccine. The V call is TRBV6-2 or TRBV6-3, the J call TRBJ1-2; the D is unclear. Here the CDR3 reads CASSRSPSSTYYGYTF. The DNA of the CDR3 is TGTGCCAGCAGCCGCTCTCCCTCCTCGACATACTATGGCTACACCTTC.